Described below is a single T cell receptor beta chain sequence and its context. This sample is drawn from a study of blood T cell repertoires in COVID-19. This CDR3 has 15 residues. Trimming shortened V by 4 bases and J by 2 bases, and 12 bases separated the two germline ends. CDR1 is SGHNT and CDR2 is YENEEA in the germline V gene. Using immunoSEQ multiplex PCR, the repertoire was profiled, and TCRdb retains in-frame clones only, with some absent. Among tens of thousands of clones listed, around 82% were seen once. The chain employs TRBV11-3 and TRBJ1-5, with D perhaps TRBD1 (5 bases). This clonotype originated in a man in his 70s with acute or convalescent COVID-19. Sequenced sample: peripheral blood. The CDR3 region is CASSCRGGGNQPQHF. CDR3 sequence (DNA): TGTGCCAGCAGCTGCCGGGGAGGGGGCAATCAGCCCCAGCATTTT.